This TCR beta chain was identified in a study of T cells of healthy individuals. From germline, CDR1 is SQVTM and CDR2 ANQGSEA. The V gene end was trimmed by 7 bases and the J gene end by 1 base; junction bases not matched to a gene: 7. The CDR3 consists of 13 residues. TCRdb called the 5' RACE reads again in MiXCR, with one record for every CDR3 protein. The repertoire holds about 53,000 distinct CDR3 sequences, with about 14% as singletons. This chain uses TRBV29-1 with TRBJ2-7; TRBD1 matches 7 bases. This TCR derives from a human donor in good health. The CDR3 spells CSAIDRASYEQYF. In DNA form, the CDR3 reads TGCAGCGCCATCGACAGGGCTTCCTACGAGCAGTACTTC.